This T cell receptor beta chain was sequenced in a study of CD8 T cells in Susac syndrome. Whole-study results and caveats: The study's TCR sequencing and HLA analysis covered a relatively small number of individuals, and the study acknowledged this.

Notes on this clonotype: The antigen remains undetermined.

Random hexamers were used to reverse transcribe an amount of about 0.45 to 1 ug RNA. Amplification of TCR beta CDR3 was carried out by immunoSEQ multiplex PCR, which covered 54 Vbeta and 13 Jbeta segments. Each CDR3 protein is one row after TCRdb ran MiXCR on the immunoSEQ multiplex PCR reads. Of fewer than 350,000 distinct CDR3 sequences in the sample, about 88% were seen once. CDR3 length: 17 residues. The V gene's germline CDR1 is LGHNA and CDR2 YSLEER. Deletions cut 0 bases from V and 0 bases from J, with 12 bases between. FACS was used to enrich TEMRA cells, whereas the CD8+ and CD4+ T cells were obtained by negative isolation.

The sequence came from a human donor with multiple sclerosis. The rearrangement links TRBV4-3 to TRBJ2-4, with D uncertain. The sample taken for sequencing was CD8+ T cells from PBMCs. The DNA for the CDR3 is TGCGCCAGCAGCCAAGATGTTCCGTGGGTAGCCAAAAACATTCAGTACTTC. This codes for CASSQDVPWVAKNIQYF.